This note documents a single TCR beta chain sequence. It has no known antigen specificity. No quality values exist for individual bases; no much larger clone is one base distant. This sample stems from a study of T-cell reconstitution after alpha-beta-depleted transplantation in children (dated by TCRdb to about 2016). Context from the whole study: Using TCR repertoire profiling, the study followed T-cell immune reconstitution in a quantitative way in children after TCRalphabeta/CD19-depleted allogeneic hematopoietic cell transplantation. Overall results and qualifications from the work: The high TCRbeta diversity at day 60 in some patients was ascribed to recipient T cells and intrathymic progenitors that had survived conditioning. About two months after transplant, the apparently early recovery of alphabetaT-cell counts reportedly depended on just several hundred clones that had expanded rapidly and came from non-depleted graft cells. Over the following months the frequencies of hyperexpanded clones went down, and after one year T-cell counts and TCRbeta diversity were mostly credited to newly produced T cells.

Libraries came from PCR. The run used an Illumina HiSeq 2500. TCR libraries were prepared with molecular barcoding, using unique molecular identifiers to normalize TCRbeta repertoire quantification. TCRdb redid the processing of the public reads, applying fastp at Q25 and MiXCR, and retained in-frame beta chains. Rows merge per CDR3 protein into single entries with the most common DNA and genes. The sample table holds about 980,000 distinct CDR3 sequences, of which about 26% were seen once. Of the sample, over 25% falls within the top ten clones. The treatment or condition label here, explained by the study, means: allogeneic hematopoietic cell transplantation with graft depleted of TCRalphabeta T cells and CD19 B cells. The transplant recipients were children given TCRalphabeta/CD19-depleted allogeneic hematopoietic cell grafts. Looking up the germline V gene yields CDR1 MNHEY and CDR2 SVGAGI. V is reduced by 2 bases and J by 3 bases, leaving a spacing of 11 bases between them. Inclusive of the bounding cysteine and phenylalanine, the CDR3 is 14 residues long. The kept DNA is CDR3 alone, 42 bases in frame from the first base.

Sequenced material: PBMCs, mostly from graft donor cells, taken 360 days after TCRalphabeta/CD19-depleted stem cell transplant. This sequence uses TRBV6-5 and TRBJ2-7; no D segment can be confidently identified. The receptor's source is a boy in the first two years of life who had a stem cell transplant for SCID, so the T cells may come from the graft donor. The bases are TGTGCCAGCAGTTACGATCGAGACAACTACGAGCAGTACTTC. Translated, it gives CASSYDRDNYEQYF.